This T cell receptor beta chain was identified during a study of T cell changes during pregnancy in multiple sclerosis. The method was immunoSEQ multiplex PCR; TCRdb's version includes in-frame clones alone and lacks a portion of them. The table has 26,000 or so clones, about 91% seen once. The sequence came from a female donor with multiple sclerosis, enrolled in a pregnancy study. The sample here was CD8+ T cells from peripheral blood mononuclear cells, taken in the second trimester of pregnancy.

Here the CDR3 reads CASSLYPLSARAGMADTQYF. CDR3 nucleotide sequence: TGTGCCAGCAGTTTATACCCTCTGAGCGCTCGGGCGGGTATGGCAGATACGCAGTATTTT. The gene calls are TRBV27 and TRBJ2-3; TRBD2 is a possible D gene (5 bases). V lost 1 base to trimming and J lost 4 bases, with 27 bases between them. Germline V gene sequence: CDR1 MNHEY, CDR2 SMNVEV (reference sequence). The CDR3 contains 20 residues.